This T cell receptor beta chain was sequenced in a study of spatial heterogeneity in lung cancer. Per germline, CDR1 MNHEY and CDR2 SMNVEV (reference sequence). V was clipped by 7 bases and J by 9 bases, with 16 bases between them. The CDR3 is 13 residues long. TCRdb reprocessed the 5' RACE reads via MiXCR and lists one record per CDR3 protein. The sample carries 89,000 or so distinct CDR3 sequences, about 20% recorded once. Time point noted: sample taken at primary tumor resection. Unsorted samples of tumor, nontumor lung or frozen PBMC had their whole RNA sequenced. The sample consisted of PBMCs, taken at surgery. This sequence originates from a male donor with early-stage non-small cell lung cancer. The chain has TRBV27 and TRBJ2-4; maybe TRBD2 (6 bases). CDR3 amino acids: CASKSNGSPIQYF. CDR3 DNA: TGTGCCAGCAAGTCAAACGGGAGTCCCATTCAGTACTTC.